Here is one T cell receptor (beta chain) with its context. Method: immunoSEQ multiplex PCR; TCRdb's copy keeps in-frame clones and lacks some. The sample holds about 300,000 clones, about 88% seen once. V lost 5 bases, J lost 2 bases, and 2 bases stayed unmatched. In germline, CDR1 is LNHDA, CDR2 SQIVND (reference sequence). CDR3 length equals 14 residues. The source of the sample is a study of blood T cell repertoires in COVID-19. Study-wide background: T cells, B-cell-depleted T cells, or PBMCs provided the cDNA or gDNA that served as material.

The chain recombines TRBV19 with TRBJ2-1, with 8 bases that match TRBD1. The receptor comes from a human donor with COVID-19, enrolled during active disease. The donor label of this sample is uncertain. The sample taken for sequencing was peripheral blood. The CDR3 DNA reads TGTGCCAGTAGTCAGGGGGCTACCTACAATGAGCAGTTCTTC. Protein: CASSQGATYNEQFF.